A single sample gave rise to the 4 T cell receptor beta chains below, sequenced in a study of identical twins. TCRdb analysed the 5' RACE reads with MiXCR anew, one entry per CDR3 protein. The sample has 700,000 or so distinct CDR3 sequences, 8% to 9% seen once. This sample also appeared in a second study, on yellow fever vaccine responses in identical twins.

Sequencing was done on a sample of PBMCs. These receptors were taken from a woman under 30 in good health.

V and J are TRBV7-2 and TRBJ2-3, with 7 bases matching TRBD2. The CDR3 has 14 residues. Trimming took 6 bases from V and 7 from J; bases not matched to a gene: 10. The germline gives CDR1 SGHTA, CDR2 FQGNSA. The DNA of the CDR3 is TGTGCCAGCAGGAGGGCGGGGGTCGAATATACGCAGTATTTT. Protein: CASRRAGVEYTQYF.

This clonotype was counted at least ten times. CDR3 in amino acids: CASSVTDEQYF. The CDR3 coding sequence is TGTGCCAGCAGCGTGACGGACGAGCAGTACTTC. V is TRBV7-9 and J is TRBJ2-7; D unresolved. With 5 bases removed from V and 5 bases from J, the gap between germline ends came to 7 bases. CDR1 is SEHNR, CDR2 FQNEAQ, per germline (reference sequence). The CDR3 runs 11 residues.

The V call is TRBV29-1, the J call TRBJ1-1; tentatively, D is TRBD1 (6 bases). Germline CDR1 SQVTM, CDR2 ANQGSEA. CDR3 size: 13 residues. The V end was cut by 7 bases, the J end by 3 bases, with 15 bases between. The CDR3 sequence is CSGGGAGDTEAFF. CDR3 bases: TGCAGCGGAGGGGGGGCGGGCGACACTGAAGCTTTCTTT.

This chain connects TRBV9 to TRBJ1-2; D may be TRBD1 (5 bases). There are 12 residues in the CDR3. The germline CDR1 and CDR2 sequences are SGDLS and YYNGEE. V lost 2 bases to trimming and J lost 7 bases, with 9 bases between them. The chain's CDR3 is CASSVGPSGYTF. Here the CDR3 DNA reads TGTGCCAGCAGCGTGGGGCCATCTGGCTACACCTTC. Full variable domain (remainder filled in from reference TRBV9 and TRBJ1-2): DSGVTQTPKHLITATGQRVTLRCSPRSGDLSVYWYQQSLDQGLQFLIQYYNGEERAKGNILERFSAQQFPDLHSELNLSSLELGDSALYFCASSVGPSGYTFGSGTRLTVV.